Sequencing of this TCR beta chain was carried out in a study of shared clonotypes between healthy human individuals. Trimming took 5 bases from V and 1 from J; bases not matched to a gene: 10. The CDR3 contains 17 residues. The germline gives CDR1 MDHEN, CDR2 SYDVKM. There were only Caucasian adults among the donors, and all lived in Nashville, Tennessee. A split of CD4+ cells into CD45RA+ naive and CD45RA-negative memory subsets was performed. The repertoire was sequenced with immunoSEQ multiplex PCR; TCRdb's copy has only in-frame clones and lacks some. Among about 2.4 million clones listed, approximately 93% were seen once.

The receptor was isolated from a young man in good health. Some clones in this sample may be carry-over from other donors' samples. This sequence joins TRBV28 and TRBJ1-5; TRBD1 aligns across 8 bases. Sequencing was performed on naive CD4+ T cells from PBMCs. This sample's subset: CD45RA+ positively selected. The CDR3 DNA reads TGTGCCAGCAGTCCGAGGACAGGGATGGGGAGCAATCAGCCCCAGCATTTT. It is translated as CASSPRTGMGSNQPQHF.